The 3 T cell receptor beta chains given below trace back to one sample, sequenced in a study of metastatic and nonmetastatic thyroid tumors. TCRdb recomputed clones from the PCR reads via MiXCR. The data show 25,000 to 35,000 clones, about a sixth seen once. Every patient underwent thyroid surgery untreated. Source material: blood. All receptors come from a female donor with papillary thyroid cancer or a benign thyroid nodule (not recorded which). Some clones in this sample may be carry-over from other donors' samples.

Many counts were recorded for this clone. The chain has TRBV19 and TRBJ2-7; D remains unclear. This CDR3 has 14 residues. Trimming took off 1 base at V and 0 bases at J, with 7 bases between the two ends. Per germline, CDR1 LNHDA and CDR2 SQIVND (reference sequence). The CDR3, as DNA: TGTGCCAGTAGTATAGGAGGATTCTCCTACGAGCAGTACTTC. Encoded protein: CASSIGGFSYEQYF.

The sample holds many counts of this clone. The same CDR3 can be traced to other DNA sequences in this sample. The chain joins TRBV11-3 to TRBJ2-7; 7 nucleotides match TRBD2. The J segment lost 0 bases and the V segment lost 4 bases, leaving 3 bases of the junction unmatched. CDR1 is SGHNT, CDR2 YENEEA, per germline. This CDR3 has 14 amino acids. CDR3 coding DNA: TGTGCCAGCAGCTCGGGCGGGAGCTCCTACGAGCAGTACTTC. Its protein product is CASSSGGSSYEQYF.

This clone was seen ten or more times. J is TRBJ2-7 and V is TRBV5-6; D perhaps matches TRBD2 (6 bases). In germline, CDR1 is SGHDT, CDR2 YYEEEE. Trimming took off 0 bases at V and 5 bases at J, with 12 bases between the two ends. This CDR3 region has 14 residues. The CDR3 here is CASSLGLARHEQYF. The CDR3 region has the DNA TGTGCCAGCAGCTTGGGGCTAGCGCGTCACGAGCAGTACTTC.